Included here is one T cell receptor (beta chain) sequence, with context. This specimen comes from a study of blood T cell repertoires in COVID-19. At the level of the study: Acute-phase and convalescent COVID-19 samples originated in the United States, Italy and Spain.

Study processing details: The authors estimated nucleated cell counts from reference gene primer amplification. The protocol was immunoSEQ multiplex PCR, while the TCRdb copy is restricted to in-frame clones and leaves out a portion. V and J calls plus clone size are reproduced from that table; the DNA served to infer D and trimming. The top ten clones hold 1.7% of a sample with roughly 200,000 clones, 88% of them seen once. The V segment lost 6 bases and the J segment 5 bases; nucleotides outside the gene matches: 10. This CDR3 has 16 amino acids. The germline V gene has CDR1 MNHEY and CDR2 SMNVEV (reference sequence).

The sequence was obtained from a man between 65 and 85 years old with acute or convalescent COVID-19. Sequenced: peripheral blood. The rearrangement links TRBV27 to TRBJ1-2, with 12 nucleotides matching TRBD1. In DNA form, the CDR3 reads TGTGCCAGCAGGGGGGGACAGGGGGCCCTCTATTATGGCTACACCTTC. This codes for CASRGGQGALYYGYTF.